This T cell receptor beta chain appears in the sequencing data of a study of blood T cell repertoires in COVID-19. Study details: The analysed material was cDNA or gDNA that came from T cells, B-cell-depleted T cells, or PBMCs.

As originally analysed: Estimation of nucleated cell counts was performed using reference gene primer amplification. This table comes from immunoSEQ multiplex PCR, and its TCRdb copy is limited to in-frame clones, with some not included. D and trimming were read from the DNA, whereas the V and J calls and clone size are those reported in that table. The table includes 270,000 or so clones, around 88% detected once. Sequenced material: peripheral blood. The TCR sequence derives from a middle-aged man with acute or convalescent COVID-19.

The CDR3 region is CASSVMRTGGNQPQHF. In DNA, the CDR3 is TGTGCCAGCAGTGTTATGAGGACAGGGGGCAATCAGCCCCAGCATTTT. V and J are TRBV6-1 and TRBJ1-5; 9 bases align to TRBD1. The CDR3 is 16 residues long. Germline assignment: CDR1 MNHNS and CDR2 SASEGT. After removal of 4 bases from V and 2 bases from J, the junction contained 6 bases not matched to a gene.